A selection of T cell receptor beta chains follows, all from one sample in a study of cytomegalovirus exposure and HLA in healthy donors. The table came from immunoSEQ multiplex PCR; TCRdb's copy has only in-frame clones and leaves some out. This sample has about 150,000 clones, with approximately 77% found just once. The source material was PBMCs. The source is a woman aged 40 to 49 in good health and CMV-seronegative. Both conserved end residues are part of each CDR3. Each record gives: J gene, V gene, clone size, D gene, CDR3 DNA, CDR3 protein. D genes are given only for firm matches. Clone size is stated in some rows and not others, as once, few, many or a class when expanded.

j_call: TRBJ2-3
v_call: TRBV30
clone_size: .
d_call: .
cdr3_nt: TGTGCCTGGAGTGTACGCCGGGCAGATACGCAGTATTTT
cdr3_aa: CAWSVRRADTQYF

j_call: TRBJ2-5
v_call: TRBV7-9
clone_size: few
d_call: TRBD1
cdr3_nt: TGTGCCAGCAGCTTAGGACAGGGGAACCAAGAGACCCAGTACTTC
cdr3_aa: CASSLGQGNQETQYF

j_call: TRBJ1-1
v_call: TRBV19
clone_size: .
d_call: TRBD1
cdr3_nt: TGTGCCAGTAGCCGATTTGGGACAGTAGTAAGTTGGGACACTGAAGCTTTCTTT
cdr3_aa: CASSRFGTVVSWDTEAFF

j_call: TRBJ1-2
v_call: TRBV29-1
clone_size: .
d_call: .
cdr3_nt: TGCAGCGTTGCTTGGGGCAACTATGGCTACACCTTC
cdr3_aa: CSVAWGNYGYTF

j_call: TRBJ1-2
v_call: TRBV4-1
clone_size: .
d_call: .
cdr3_nt: TGCGCCAGCAGCCAAGGAATGGTAGGGGGTTATGGCTACACCTTC
cdr3_aa: CASSQGMVGGYGYTF

j_call: TRBJ2-7
v_call: TRBV28
clone_size: .
d_call: .
cdr3_nt: TGTGCCAGCAGCCTAAGCGAACCCTACGAGCAGTACTTC
cdr3_aa: CASSLSEPYEQYF

j_call: TRBJ2-7
v_call: TRBV27
clone_size: once
d_call: .
cdr3_nt: TGTGCCAGCAGTATCACAGGGTGGGATTCCTACGAGCAGTACTTC
cdr3_aa: CASSITGWDSYEQYF

j_call: TRBJ2-3
v_call: TRBV28
clone_size: .
d_call: .
cdr3_nt: TGTGCCAGCGAGGGGGGGCGTGGAGATACGCAGTATTTT
cdr3_aa: CASEGGRGDTQYF

j_call: TRBJ1-3
v_call: TRBV7-9
clone_size: few
d_call: .
cdr3_nt: TGTGCCAGCAGCCTCGGGCAGGGGTCGGGAAACACCATATATTTT
cdr3_aa: CASSLGQGSGNTIYF

j_call: TRBJ2-1
v_call: TRBV5-1
clone_size: once
d_call: TRBD2
cdr3_nt: TGCGCCAGCAGCTTGAAACTAGCGGGGGGGAATGAGCAGTTCTTC
cdr3_aa: CASSLKLAGGNEQFF

j_call: TRBJ1-1
v_call: TRBV6-5
clone_size: .
d_call: TRBD1
cdr3_nt: TGTGCCAGCAGCCAAAACCGGGACAGCACTGAAGCTTTCTTT
cdr3_aa: CASSQNRDSTEAFF

j_call: TRBJ1-1
v_call: TRBV5-1
clone_size: .
d_call: TRBD1
cdr3_nt: TGCGCCAGCAGCACAGGACAGGGGTTGAACACTGAAGCTTTCTTT
cdr3_aa: CASSTGQGLNTEAFF

j_call: TRBJ2-5
v_call: TRBV15
clone_size: .
d_call: TRBD1
cdr3_nt: TGTGCCACCAGGACAGGGGACTCACAAGAGACCCAGTACTTC
cdr3_aa: CATRTGDSQETQYF

j_call: TRBJ2-7
v_call: TRBV6-6
clone_size: .
d_call: TRBD1
cdr3_nt: TGTGCCAGCAGTCAGGGACAGGGTGCCTACGAGCAGTACTTC
cdr3_aa: CASSQGQGAYEQYF

j_call: TRBJ1-1
v_call: TRBV7-9
clone_size: .
d_call: .
cdr3_nt: TGTGCCAGCAGCATTACGCAGTCGAACACTGAAGCTTTCTTT
cdr3_aa: CASSITQSNTEAFF

j_call: TRBJ2-5
v_call: TRBV6-1
clone_size: once
d_call: .
cdr3_nt: TGTGCCAGCAGTGAACCTACTAACATCCTAGGGACCCAGTACTTC
cdr3_aa: CASSEPTNILGTQYF

j_call: TRBJ2-1
v_call: TRBV19
clone_size: .
d_call: TRBD2
cdr3_nt: TGTGCCAGTAGCCAGGTGGAGCGGGGAGCCAATGAGCAGTTCTTC
cdr3_aa: CASSQVERGANEQFF

j_call: TRBJ2-1
v_call: TRBV2
clone_size: .
d_call: TRBD2
cdr3_nt: TGTGCCAGCAGTGAGGCGGTCCTAGCGGGGGGCGTTGATGAGCAGTTCTTC
cdr3_aa: CASSEAVLAGGVDEQFF

j_call: TRBJ1-6
v_call: TRBV7-9
clone_size: .
d_call: TRBD1
cdr3_nt: TGTGCCAGCAGCTTAGCAGGGGGCGGTTCACCCCTCCACTTT
cdr3_aa: CASSLAGGGSPLHF

j_call: TRBJ1-2
v_call: TRBV7-9
clone_size: .
d_call: TRBD1
cdr3_nt: TGTGCCAGCAGCCGAACGGGACAGTCGTTTAACTATGGCTACACCTTC
cdr3_aa: CASSRTGQSFNYGYTF

j_call: TRBJ2-6
v_call: TRBV19
clone_size: .
d_call: TRBD2
cdr3_nt: TGTGCCAGTAGTAGGGGAGGGACTGGGGCCAACGTCCTGACTTTC
cdr3_aa: CASSRGGTGANVLTF

j_call: TRBJ2-7
v_call: TRBV6-5
clone_size: .
d_call: .
cdr3_nt: TGTGCCAGCAGGGACATCTACTCCTACGAGCAGTACTTC
cdr3_aa: CASRDIYSYEQYF

j_call: TRBJ1-1
v_call: TRBV5-8
clone_size: .
d_call: .
cdr3_nt: TGTGCCAGCAGCTTGCGCACTGAAGCTTTCTTT
cdr3_aa: CASSLRTEAFF

j_call: TRBJ2-1
v_call: TRBV11-3
clone_size: .
d_call: TRBD2
cdr3_nt: TGTGCCAGCAGTTTGACTAGCGGATACAATGAGCAGTTCTTC
cdr3_aa: CASSLTSGYNEQFF

j_call: TRBJ1-2
v_call: TRBV7-8
clone_size: .
d_call: .
cdr3_nt: TGTGCCAGCAGCTTAGAAGGAACACGCGGGGCTAACTATGGCTACACCTTC
cdr3_aa: CASSLEGTRGANYGYTF

j_call: TRBJ1-2
v_call: TRBV4-3
clone_size: once
d_call: TRBD1
cdr3_nt: TGCGCCAGCAGCCAGGAGGGGGCTGGTGGCTACACCTTC
cdr3_aa: CASSQEGAGGYTF

j_call: TRBJ1-1
v_call: TRBV4-2
clone_size: .
d_call: TRBD1
cdr3_nt: TGTGCCAGCAGCCAAGTTGGACAGGGGGCGAACAGTGACACTGAAGCTTTCTTT
cdr3_aa: CASSQVGQGANSDTEAFF

j_call: TRBJ1-5
v_call: TRBV4-1
clone_size: once
d_call: TRBD1
cdr3_nt: TGCGCCAGCAGCCAGGACAGGGTAGTAAGTCAGCCCCAGCATTTT
cdr3_aa: CASSQDRVVSQPQHF

j_call: TRBJ2-1
v_call: TRBV9
clone_size: .
d_call: TRBD2
cdr3_nt: TGTGCCAGCAGCGTAGCTCGGACTAGCGAGAATGAGCAGTTCTTC
cdr3_aa: CASSVARTSENEQFF

j_call: TRBJ1-2
v_call: TRBV25-1
clone_size: .
d_call: TRBD1
cdr3_nt: TGTGCCAGCAGTGATGGGTTTCGGACAGGCGGCTACACCTTC
cdr3_aa: CASSDGFRTGGYTF

j_call: TRBJ1-1
v_call: TRBV10-3
clone_size: .
d_call: .
cdr3_nt: TGTGCCATCAGTGAGTCGGGACAGAACACTGAAGCTTTCTTT
cdr3_aa: CAISESGQNTEAFF

j_call: TRBJ1-4
v_call: TRBV7-8
clone_size: .
d_call: TRBD1
cdr3_nt: TGTGCCAGCAGCTGGACAGGGGGAAATGAAAAACTGTTTTTT
cdr3_aa: CASSWTGGNEKLFF

j_call: TRBJ1-4
v_call: TRBV7-8
clone_size: once
d_call: .
cdr3_nt: TGTGCCAGCACAAGGAGTGCAACTAATGAAAAACTGTTTTTT
cdr3_aa: CASTRSATNEKLFF

j_call: TRBJ1-1
v_call: TRBV15
clone_size: .
d_call: .
cdr3_nt: TGTGCCACCAGCAGAGACGCGAGAAACAGGGAGCTAGCTTTCTTT
cdr3_aa: CATSRDARNRELAFF

j_call: TRBJ2-7
v_call: TRBV6-5
clone_size: .
d_call: .
cdr3_nt: TGTGCCAGCAGCCAGGGGTCTCCCTACGAGCAGTACTTC
cdr3_aa: CASSQGSPYEQYF

j_call: TRBJ2-1
v_call: TRBV5-1
clone_size: .
d_call: .
cdr3_nt: TGCGCCAGCAGCTTGGAACACTACTCCTACAATGAGCAGTTCTTC
cdr3_aa: CASSLEHYSYNEQFF

j_call: TRBJ2-3
v_call: TRBV4-3
clone_size: .
d_call: TRBD2
cdr3_nt: TGCGCCAGCAGCCAAGGCAGCGCGGGGGACTCAGATACGCAGTATTTT
cdr3_aa: CASSQGSAGDSDTQYF

j_call: TRBJ1-4
v_call: TRBV7-2
clone_size: few
d_call: .
cdr3_nt: TGTGCCAGCAGCCAGACAGGAATAAATGAAAAACTGTTTTTT
cdr3_aa: CASSQTGINEKLFF

j_call: TRBJ1-2
v_call: TRBV5-1
clone_size: .
d_call: .
cdr3_nt: TGCGCCAGCAGCTTCAGGGCCTCCTATGGCTACACCTTC
cdr3_aa: CASSFRASYGYTF

j_call: TRBJ2-3
v_call: TRBV10-3
clone_size: .
d_call: TRBD2
cdr3_nt: TGTGCCATCAGTACTAGCGGGGGGGCCTTAGATACGCAGTATTTT
cdr3_aa: CAISTSGGALDTQYF

j_call: TRBJ1-5
v_call: TRBV13
clone_size: few
d_call: .
cdr3_nt: TGTGCCAGCAGCTCCGGGCCCCAGGGCGTACAGCCCCAGCATTTT
cdr3_aa: CASSSGPQGVQPQHF

j_call: TRBJ1-4
v_call: TRBV30
clone_size: .
d_call: TRBD1
cdr3_nt: TGTGCCTGGAGTGCGGGGGGACAGGGTAATGAAAAACTGTTTTTT
cdr3_aa: CAWSAGGQGNEKLFF

j_call: TRBJ2-7
v_call: TRBV6-5
clone_size: .
d_call: TRBD1
cdr3_nt: TGTGCCAGCAGTTTCACCGGGACAGGGGCCTACGAGCAGTACTTC
cdr3_aa: CASSFTGTGAYEQYF

j_call: TRBJ1-6
v_call: TRBV11-2
clone_size: .
d_call: .
cdr3_nt: TGTGCCAGCAGCTTAGATTCTGGGGCTGATAATTCACCCCTCCACTTT
cdr3_aa: CASSLDSGADNSPLHF

j_call: TRBJ1-2
v_call: TRBV6-5
clone_size: .
d_call: .
cdr3_nt: TGTGCCAGCAGTCCTCTCTCAGGGATCTCTGGCTACACCTTC
cdr3_aa: CASSPLSGISGYTF

j_call: TRBJ1-2
v_call: TRBV2
clone_size: .
d_call: .
cdr3_nt: TGTGCCAGCACTGGGCGAACTTTCCTTGGTGGCTACACCTTC
cdr3_aa: CASTGRTFLGGYTF

j_call: TRBJ1-1
v_call: TRBV18
clone_size: .
d_call: TRBD1
cdr3_nt: TGTGCCAGCTCACCCGAACAGACAGGGGACACTGAAGCTTTCTTT
cdr3_aa: CASSPEQTGDTEAFF

j_call: TRBJ2-4
v_call: TRBV5-6
clone_size: .
d_call: TRBD2
cdr3_nt: TGTGCCAGCAGCTCCGGACTAGCGGGGGAATACTTC
cdr3_aa: CASSSGLAGEYF

j_call: TRBJ2-7
v_call: TRBV7-8
clone_size: .
d_call: .
cdr3_nt: TGTGCCAGCAGCTCTGGGACTTTCTCCTACGAGCAGTACTTC
cdr3_aa: CASSSGTFSYEQYF

j_call: TRBJ1-1
v_call: TRBV4-1
clone_size: few
d_call: .
cdr3_nt: TGCGCCAGCAGCCAAGATCCCCTTGCTGGAGGGGAAGCTTTCTTT
cdr3_aa: CASSQDPLAGGEAFF

j_call: TRBJ1-2
v_call: TRBV5-6
clone_size: .
d_call: .
cdr3_nt: TGTGCCAGCAACCCCCTGCAGGGTTCCTATGGCTACACCTTC
cdr3_aa: CASNPLQGSYGYTF

j_call: TRBJ1-1
v_call: TRBV19
clone_size: .
d_call: .
cdr3_nt: TGTGCCAGTAGTTCGGGGGGGAACACTGAAGCTTTCTTT
cdr3_aa: CASSSGGNTEAFF

j_call: TRBJ1-2
v_call: TRBV29-1
clone_size: .
d_call: TRBD1
cdr3_nt: TGCAGCGTAGCCAGAGGACAGGACTATGGCTACACCTTC
cdr3_aa: CSVARGQDYGYTF

j_call: TRBJ2-7
v_call: TRBV30
clone_size: .
d_call: TRBD2
cdr3_nt: TGTGCCTGGAGCCCTAGCGGTCCCTACGAGCAGTACTTC
cdr3_aa: CAWSPSGPYEQYF

j_call: TRBJ2-7
v_call: TRBV7-6
clone_size: .
d_call: TRBD2
cdr3_nt: TGTGCCAGCAGCAGGGCAGGGAGCGGGGCCGAGCAGTACTTC
cdr3_aa: CASSRAGSGAEQYF

j_call: TRBJ2-7
v_call: TRBV2
clone_size: .
d_call: .
cdr3_nt: TGTGCCAGCGTCGGAGGATCCACCTACGAGCAGTACTTC
cdr3_aa: CASVGGSTYEQYF

j_call: TRBJ2-3
v_call: TRBV7-9
clone_size: .
d_call: TRBD2
cdr3_nt: TGTGCCAGCAGCTTAGCACTAGCGGGGGTCACAGATACGCAGTATTTT
cdr3_aa: CASSLALAGVTDTQYF